This T cell receptor beta chain stems from a study of blood T cell repertoires in COVID-19 (dated by TCRdb to the early 2020s). Turning to the overall study: The collaborator samples originated in the United States, Italy and Spain and spanned the acute and convalescent phases of COVID-19. The prospective study material was composed of cDNA or gDNA derived from T cells, B-cell-depleted T cells, or PBMCs. Deeply sampled blood TCRbeta repertoires from subjects exposed to, actively infected with, or recovered from COVID-19 were included in the dataset. A freely available public database, intended as a resource for researchers studying the immune response to SARS-CoV-2, is where the repertoires were released. Samples came from the ongoing ImmuneRACE study (first 160 participants) plus 1,254 subjects from 6 global collaborators. Sample metadata almost always included a de-identified subject ID, COVID-19 status, age in years and sex. Where available, HLA class I and class II types were obtained from metadata supplied by the sample provider rather than from assay-based typing. What the study reported, not specific to this receptor: The amount of clinical and demographic metadata varied by source and participant and was provided uncurated.

A remark on this clone: The clone's antigen remains unknown. No much larger clone is present one base from it, and per-base qualities are unavailable.

Relative to germline, V is 4 bases shorter and J is 2 bases shorter, with 9 bases between their ends. CDR1 and CDR2, per the germline V gene (reference sequence), are SEHNR and FQNEAQ. Counted from cysteine to phenylalanine, this CDR3 has 13 amino acids. Just CDR3 DNA is preserved here, 39 bases in frame from base 1. Each collaborating institution followed its own protocols to collect whole blood in K2EDTA tubes. For TCRbeta analysis, collaborators shipped samples in one of three forms: frozen whole blood, isolated PBMCs, or DNA extracted from either of those sample types. The immunoSEQ Assay, a bias-controlled multiplex PCR, was used to amplify TCRbeta CDR3 regions from genomic DNA. On the study's bioinformatics: Nucleated cell counts per sample were estimated from amplification of reference gene primers within the assay. Sequence reads were collapsed and filtered to measure the absolute abundance of every unique TCRbeta CDR3 rearrangement. For each sample, productive Simpson clonality was calculated as the square root of Simpson's diversity index across productive rearrangements. Entries here come from immuneACCESS through TCRdb and include only in-frame sequences with V and J called. Some clones fail to appear in such tables; in the studies checked, an unresolved V gene covers under half of the shortfall, and the cause of the remainder is unknown. The D gene and trimming were derived from the DNA, and the V and J assignments and clone size from that table. The sample contains about 290,000 clones, approximately 86% of them found a single time. Around 4.2% of the sample is held by the ten biggest clonotypes.

This chain is built from TRBV7-9 and TRBJ2-7, with no confident D gene call. Material for sequencing was peripheral blood. The TCR sequence derives from a woman in her fifties or sixties with active or convalescent COVID-19. CDR3 reads: CASSYDSTYEQYF. The DNA reads as follows: TGTGCCAGCAGCTACGATTCTACCTACGAGCAGTACTTC.